This TCR beta chain is drawn from a study of shared clonotypes between healthy human individuals. Samples underwent the assay at deep level. Replicate PCRs run on unsorted PBMC used approximately 300 ng DNA, which was 30,000 or so T cell genomes. TCRdb's copy holds only in-frame clones and misses some; the assay was immunoSEQ multiplex PCR. The sample lists about 490,000 clones, over 60% occurring once. This TCR came from a woman aged 40 to 55 in good health. Some clones in this sample may be carry-over from other donors' samples. Source material: PBMCs.

Here the CDR3 reads CASSSPGTFYEQYF. The CDR3, as DNA: TGTGCCAGCAGTTCCCCCGGGACCTTCTACGAGCAGTACTTC. This chain joins TRBV28 and TRBJ2-7, with D tentatively TRBD1 or TRBD2 (5 bases each). The CDR3 totals 14 residues. V was pared by 4 bases and J by 3 bases, with 13 bases between. Germline V CDR1 and CDR2: MDHEN, SYDVKM.